This TCR beta chain was recovered during a study of cytotoxic CD8 clonotypes in ibrutinib-treated CLL. Study in general: Samples yielded averages of roughly 250,000 productive templates and some 94,000 productive rearrangements. Whole-study results and caveats: Clonality showed a rise at ibrutinib response that reversed toward baseline at progression. With treatment, public clonotypes, which were uncommon, either contracted or remained stable.

Produced via immunoSEQ multiplex PCR; TCRdb's table is partial and in-frame only. This table has about 60,000 clones, 50% to 60% appearing once. The table lists this clone with a few counts. The antigen remains unidentified. The source of about 2 micrograms of genomic DNA for TCR beta libraries was cryopreserved PBMCs. The CDR3 is 13 amino acids. Germline V gives CDR1 SGHRS, CDR2 YFSETQ. With 4 bases removed from V and 12 bases from J, the gap between germline ends came to 20 bases. The chain couples TRBV5-1 to TRBJ2-7; D may be TRBD1 (6 bases). The sequencing here drew on PBMCs, taken at disease progression, from a patient treated with ibrutinib. The sequence was obtained from a human donor with chronic lymphocytic leukemia. The CDR3 bases are TGCGCCAGCAGCGCCCCTGGTGTGGACAGACGGTACTTC. As protein: CASSAPGVDRRYF.